One and the same sample provided the 23 T cell receptor beta chains below, sequenced in a study of T cell changes during pregnancy in multiple sclerosis. Profiling relied on immunoSEQ multiplex PCR, and the TCRdb table lists in-frame clones only, not all of them. The table includes 75,000 to 95,000 clones, roughly 90% detected once. Source: peripheral blood, taken before pregnancy. These receptors all stem from a female donor with multiple sclerosis, enrolled in a pregnancy study.

This clone was found a few times. This chain's CDR3 is CASSLSGGRNTEAFF. In DNA, the CDR3 is TGCGCCAGCAGCTTGTCTGGAGGGAGGAACACTGAAGCTTTCTTT. The chain combines TRBV5-1 with TRBJ1-1; D unresolved. The ends were cut back, 1 base at V and 1 base at J, with 11 bases in the middle. The germline V gene encodes CDR1 SGHRS and CDR2 YFSETQ. This CDR3 is 15 amino acids long.

The chain employs TRBV28 and TRBJ1-4; a possible D gene is TRBD1 (5 bases). Trimming cost V 7 bases and J 1 base, with 19 bases left between them. CDR1 MDHEN and CDR2 SYDVKM come from the germline V gene. The CDR3 contains 17 residues. CDR3 protein: CASTPGGGARTNEKLFF. The CDR3, as DNA: TGTGCCAGCACTCCCGGGGGAGGGGCTAGAACTAATGAAAAACTGTTTTTT.

This sequence joins TRBV7-9 and TRBJ1-4; TRBD1 matches at 7 bases. CDR1 SEHNR and CDR2 FQNEAQ come from the germline V gene (reference sequence). The CDR3 extends over 15 amino acids. With 4 bases clipped from V and 8 bases from J, the junction kept 10 bases outside the gene matches. The CDR3 loop is CASSSLDRVREKLFF. The CDR3 DNA reads TGTGCCAGCAGCTCCCTAGACAGGGTCAGGGAAAAACTGTTTTTT.

This sequence joins TRBV5-1 and TRBJ2-6; D is uncertain. The V end was cut by 4 bases, the J end by 4 bases, with 9 bases between. The CDR3 has 14 residues. CDR1 and CDR2 (germline): SGHRS, YFSETQ. For the CDR3, the DNA is TGCGCCAGCAGCCCAGTGGTCGGGGCCAACGTCCTGACTTTC. Translating gives CASSPVVGANVLTF. Combining the CDR3 with reference TRBV5-1 and TRBJ2-6 gives the whole variable domain KAGVTQTPRYLIKTRGQQVTLSCSPISGHRSVSWYQQTPGQGLQFLFEYFSETQRNKGNFPGRFSGRQFSNSRSEMNVSTLELGDSALYLCASSPVVGANVLTFGAGSRLTVL.

This clone was detected only once. The rearrangement uses TRBV14 and TRBJ2-1; no firm D call. The CDR3 extends over 13 amino acids. Germline V gene sequence: CDR1 SGHDN, CDR2 FVKESK. The ends were cut back, 1 base at V and 6 bases at J, with 7 bases in the middle. The CDR3 spells CASSQVRGNEQFF. Written as DNA, the CDR3 is TGTGCCAGCAGCCAAGTCCGAGGCAATGAGCAGTTCTTC.

This rearrangement joins TRBV2 to TRBJ2-7; no definite D call. Per germline, CDR1 SNHLY and CDR2 FYNNEI. The CDR3 has 13 amino acids. The ends were cut back, 1 base at V and 1 base at J, with 5 bases in the middle. The CDR3 DNA is TGTGCCAGCAGTGAAGACAGTTCCTACGAGCAGTACTTC. Translated: CASSEDSSYEQYF.

The chain carries TRBV28 and TRBJ1-4, with D possibly matching TRBD1 (6 bases). Trimming shortened V by 5 bases and J by 4 bases, and 17 bases separated the two germline ends. The CDR3 length is 16 residues. Germline CDR1 is MDHEN and CDR2 is SYDVKM. DNA of the CDR3: TGTGCCAGCAGTCCAGCCCACAGGGAGATTAATGAAAAACTGTTTTTT. It encodes CASSPAHREINEKLFF. The variable domain in full, completed from reference TRBV28 and TRBJ1-4, reads DVKVTQSSRYLVKRTGEKVFLECVQDMDHENMFWYRQDPGLGLRLIYFSYDVKMKEKGDIPEGYSVSREKKERFSLILESASTNQTSMYLCASSPAHREINEKLFFGSGTQLSVL.

The V call is TRBV21-1, the J call TRBJ1-2. TRBV21-1 is marked as a pseudogene. This CDR3 has 13 amino acids. This CDR3 reads CASSKELNYGYTF. The CDR3 DNA reads as TGTGCCAGCAGCAAAGAACTTAACTATGGCTACACCTTC.

The V gene is TRBV7-9, the J gene TRBJ2-7, with D unclear. Deletions cut 1 base from V and 6 bases from J, with 10 bases between. The germline gives CDR1 SEHNR, CDR2 FQNEAQ (reference sequence). CDR3 length: 13 residues. The CDR3 DNA reads TGTGCCAGCAGCTTAGGATCTCATAGCGAGCAGTACTTC. This codes for CASSLGSHSEQYF. Full variable domain (outside the CDR3, taken from reference TRBV7-9 and TRBJ2-7): DTGVSQNPRHKITKRGQNVTFRCDPISEHNRLYWYRQTLGQGPEFLTYFQNEAQLEKSRLLSDRFSAERPKGSFSTLEIQRTEQGDSAMYLCASSLGSHSEQYFGPGTRLTVT.

The chain recombines TRBV5-1 with TRBJ2-1; tentative D call: TRBD1 (6 bases). V was cut by 0 bases and J by 8 bases, with 12 bases left in between. The V gene's germline CDR1 is SGHRS and CDR2 YFSETQ. The CDR3 totals 14 residues. The CDR3 loop reads CASSLEQGRHEQFF. As DNA, the CDR3 is TGCGCCAGCAGCTTGGAACAGGGACGGCATGAGCAGTTCTTC.

In the case of this clone: Other nucleotide sequences in the sample specify the same CDR3. The chain recombines TRBV7-3 with TRBJ2-3; the match to TRBD2 covers 11 bases. The CDR3 loop spans 16 amino acids. Trimming took 2 bases from V and 4 from J; bases not matched to a gene: 5. The germline V gene encodes CDR1 SGHTA and CDR2 FQGTGA. The CDR3 DNA follows: TGTGCCAGCAGCTTATTAGCGGGGGGGGGTGCAGATACGCAGTATTTT. Residues: CASSLLAGGGADTQYF.

The V gene is TRBV5-1, the J gene TRBJ2-3; 9 bases map to TRBD2. The V segment lost 0 bases and the J segment 0 bases; nucleotides outside the gene matches: 2. The CDR3 totals 16 residues. The V gene's germline CDR1 is SGHRS and CDR2 YFSETQ. CDR3 protein: CASSLGLAASTDTQYF. DNA for the CDR3: TGCGCCAGCAGCTTGGGACTAGCGGCTAGCACAGATACGCAGTATTTT.

The CDR3: CASSPTREVYNEQFF. The CDR3 bases are TGTGCCAGCAGTCCTACTAGGGAGGTCTACAATGAGCAGTTCTTC. This sequence joins TRBV28 and TRBJ2-1, with a tentative D call TRBD2 (6 bases). The V end was cut by 5 bases, the J end by 3 bases, with 14 bases between. This CDR3 has 15 residues. CDR1 and CDR2 from the germline V gene are MDHEN and SYDVKM.

This chain links TRBV11-2 with TRBJ2-3, with 7 bases that match TRBD1. V was clipped by 5 bases and J by 1 base; unmatched bases: 12. This CDR3 has 17 residues. CDR1 is SGHAT, CDR2 FQNNGV, per germline. The CDR3 DNA follows: TGTGCCAGCAGCATGGGACAGTGGGCCTTCCGCACAGATACGCAGTATTTT. Residues: CASSMGQWAFRTDTQYF.

The rearrangement uses TRBV30 and TRBJ2-3, with D maybe TRBD2 (7 bases). V lost 0 bases to trimming and J lost 2 bases, with 12 bases between them. Germline CDR1 GTSNPN, CDR2 SVGIG (reference sequence). There are 15 residues in the CDR3. CDR3 in amino acids: CAWSVLAGATDTQYF. DNA of the CDR3: TGTGCCTGGAGTGTCTTGGCGGGGGCCACAGATACGCAGTATTTT.

This clone was recorded only once. This rearrangement joins TRBV4-1 to TRBJ2-7, with D possibly being TRBD1 (6 bases). With 1 base removed from V and 9 bases from J, the gap between germline ends came to 16 bases. Germline CDR1 reads MGHRA; CDR2 reads YSYEKL. CDR3 length: 14 amino acids. The CDR3 DNA reads as TGCGCCAGCAGCCAAGTGTCAGGGGATGACGCGCAGTACTTC. Its translation: CASSQVSGDDAQYF.

The CDR3 spells CASSAGQSGQAYYGYTF. The CDR3 region has the DNA TGCGCCAGCAGCGCCGGACAGTCGGGACAGGCGTATTATGGCTACACCTTC. V gene TRBV5-1 combines with J gene TRBJ1-2; 8 nucleotides line up with TRBD1. Trimming cost V 4 bases and J 5 bases; bases outside gene matches: 16. Germline V gene sequence: CDR1 SGHRS, CDR2 YFSETQ. The CDR3 is 17 amino acids.

This clone was observed a single time. The CDR3 DNA reads as TGTGCCAGCAGTTTATGGGGCCAGAACTATGGCTACACCTTC. Translated, it gives CASSLWGQNYGYTF. The V and J genes are TRBV28 and TRBJ1-2; no definite D call. The CDR3 extends over 14 amino acids. Germline loops: CDR1 MDHEN, CDR2 SYDVKM. V lost 0 bases, J lost 2 bases, and 7 bases lay in between.

The chain uses TRBV10-3 and TRBJ2-3; 12 nucleotides agree with TRBD2. CDR1 ENHRY and CDR2 SYGVKD come from the germline V gene. The CDR3 has 17 residues. V was clipped by 0 bases and J by 1 base; unmatched bases: 2. The CDR3 DNA is TGTGCCATCAGTGAGTCTAGGACTAGCGGGGGCACAGATACGCAGTATTTT. Translating gives CAISESRTSGGTDTQYF.

V gene TRBV2 combines with J gene TRBJ1-1; D gene unclear. There are 10 residues in the CDR3. V was pared by 6 bases and J by 8 bases, with 7 bases between. Germline V gene sequence: CDR1 SNHLY, CDR2 FYNNEI. The CDR3 sequence: CASSPSEAFF. For the CDR3, the DNA is TGTGCCAGCAGCCCCTCCGAAGCTTTCTTT.

The chain has TRBV2 and TRBJ1-2; weak D call: TRBD1 (6 bases). Germline-derived CDR1 and CDR2 are SNHLY and FYNNEI. Trimming cost V 0 bases and J 6 bases, with 11 bases left between them. CDR3 length equals 14 residues. As DNA, the CDR3 is TGTGCCAGCAGTGAAGCGGACAGATACGATGGCTACACCTTC. Translated: CASSEADRYDGYTF.

The rearrangement joins TRBV5-8 to TRBJ2-1, with TRBD2 identical over 11 bases. Germline CDR1 is SGHTS and CDR2 is YDEGEE. Unmatched junction bases numbered 6, after V lost 0 bases and J lost 4 bases. This CDR3 has 17 amino acids. The chain's CDR3 is CASSLAPLAGVYNEQFF. The CDR3 DNA reads TGTGCCAGCAGCTTGGCCCCACTAGCGGGGGTATACAATGAGCAGTTCTTC.

V usage is TRBV25-1 and J usage is TRBJ1-4; 9 positions match TRBD1. This CDR3 region has 15 residues. Germline V gene data show CDR1 as MGHDK and CDR2 as SYGVNS. V was pared by 4 bases and J by 8 bases, with 8 bases of the junction left unmatched. CDR3 nucleotide sequence: TGTGCCAGCAGTGCTCACAGGGGGCGAGAAGAAAAACTGTTTTTT. Translated, it gives CASSAHRGREEKLFF.